Presented here are 7 T cell receptor beta chains from one specimen sequenced in a study of metastatic and nonmetastatic thyroid tumors. Each patient came to thyroid surgery without any prior treatment (of any kind). With MiXCR, TCRdb reprocessed the PCR reads. The sample lists about 64,000 clones, about 17% occurring once. The sequenced material came from blood. These receptors all stem from a male donor with papillary thyroid cancer or a benign thyroid nodule (not recorded which). Some clones in this sample may be carry-over from other donors' samples.

The V call is TRBV19, the J call TRBJ1-3; D possibly corresponds to TRBD1 (6 bases). From germline, CDR1 is LNHDA and CDR2 SQIVND (reference sequence). The germline V and J ends were trimmed by 4 bases and 0 bases, with 13 bases remaining between them. The CDR3 is 16 amino acids. The CDR3 region is CASSTHRAVSGNTIYF. In DNA form, the CDR3 reads TGTGCCAGTAGTACTCACAGGGCCGTCTCTGGAAACACCATATATTTT.

At least ten counts were recorded for this clone. The chain combines TRBV29-1 with TRBJ2-5; 8 nucleotides line up with TRBD1. Per the germline V gene, CDR1 is SQVTM and CDR2 is ANQGSEA. CDR3 size: 13 residues. V was clipped by 7 bases and J by 4 bases; unmatched bases: 8. CDR3 coding DNA: TGCAGCGCACGGACAGGGTCGGGAGAGACCCAGTACTTC. Translating it yields CSARTGSGETQYF.

At least ten counts were recorded for this clone. The chain joins TRBV6-1 to TRBJ1-5, with D tentatively TRBD1 (5 bases). The germline CDR1 and CDR2 sequences are MNHNS and SASEGT. CDR3 size: 15 residues. V was shortened by 2 bases and J by 2 bases, with 10 bases between the two germline ends. The CDR3, as DNA: TGTGCCAGCAGTGAACCAGGGTGGGGCAATCAGCCCCAGCATTTT. Its protein product is CASSEPGWGNQPQHF.

A note on this clone: Mismatch with germline at one junction end may stem from a read error. The chain uses TRBV27 and TRBJ2-2, with D perhaps TRBD1 (5 bases). There are 16 residues in the CDR3. Per germline, CDR1 MNHEY and CDR2 SMNVEV (reference sequence). The CDR3 DNA follows: TGTGCCGGCAGACGAGATAGGGGCCAGGGCACCGGTGAGCTGTTTTTT. It translates to CAGRRDRGQGTGELFF.

The sample holds many counts of this clone. The chain carries TRBV6-5 and TRBJ1-1, with D possibly matching TRBD1 (5 bases). There are 15 residues in the CDR3. Germline CDR1 MNHEY, CDR2 SVGAGI. The V gene lost 2 bases and the J gene lost 2 bases, with 12 bases spanning the gap. CDR3 sequence (DNA): TGTGCCAGCAGTTACAATAGGGGCGGAAACACTGAAGCTTTCTTT. This codes for CASSYNRGGNTEAFF.

With respect to this clone: A read error may account for a junction end that differs from germline. The gene calls are TRBV6-2 or TRBV6-3 and TRBJ1-5; a weak D match, TRBD1 (5 bases). In germline, CDR1 is MNHEY, CDR2 SVGEGT. CDR3 size: 15 residues. The CDR3 DNA follows: TGTGCCAGCAGGAGGGAGATTGGGACCAATCAGCCCCATCATTTT. Its protein product is CASRREIGTNQPHHF.

This clone was seen repeatedly, ten times or more. The rearrangement links TRBV4-2 to TRBJ1-1; maybe TRBD1 (5 bases). Deletions cut 0 bases from V and 4 bases from J, with 12 bases between. Germline CDR1 is LGHNA and CDR2 is YNFKEQ. This CDR3 has 15 amino acids. CDR3 loop: CASSQELQGPTEAFF. The CDR3 DNA is TGTGCCAGCAGCCAAGAACTTCAGGGTCCCACTGAAGCTTTCTTT.